This passage covers 25 T cell receptor beta chains from one sample sequenced in a study of CD8+CD57+ T cells in acquired aplastic anemia. Profiles of TCR beta VDJ and CDR3 were generated from a genomic DNA template. TCRdb passed the reads through MiXCR, listing each CDR3 protein once. The sample lists roughly 280,000 distinct CDR3 sequences; approximately 60% were seen once. The patients chosen for sequencing had shown expansion of CD8+CD57+ cells (detected by flow cytometry). The sample comprised sorted CD4+, CD8+, or CD8+CD57+ T cells (not recorded which) from PBMCs. The origin of the receptors is a human donor with aplastic anemia.

The genes are TRBV15 and TRBJ1-5, with D tentatively TRBD1 (6 bases). Germline CDR1 LNHNV, CDR2 YYDKDF (reference sequence). Trimming took off 1 base at V and 3 bases at J, with 13 bases between the two ends. CDR3 length: 16 residues. The CDR3 is CATSRVKGGFNQPQHF. The DNA for the CDR3 is TGTGCCACCAGCAGAGTCAAGGGGGGCTTCAATCAGCCCCAGCATTTT.

This sequence joins TRBV20-1 and TRBJ2-7, with 11 bases fitting TRBD2. With 5 bases clipped from V and 0 bases from J, the junction kept 9 bases outside the gene matches. Germline CDR1 reads DFQATT; CDR2 reads SNEGSKA (reference sequence). This CDR3 contains 16 residues. In DNA, the CDR3 is TGCAGTGCTTACCACACTAGCGGGAGAAGCTCCTACGAGCAGTACTTC. Protein: CSAYHTSGRSSYEQYF.

The chain joins TRBV9 to TRBJ1-1; TRBD1 is a possible D gene (5 bases). The CDR3 is made up of 15 amino acids. Per the germline V gene, CDR1 is SGDLS and CDR2 is YYNGEE. Trimming pared 0 bases from V and 4 bases from J, leaving 13 bases between. Here the CDR3 DNA reads TGTGCCAGCAGCGTAGGCGGGGGGTCGGGCACTGAAGCTTTCTTT. Encoded protein: CASSVGGGSGTEAFF.

CDR3 DNA sequence: TGTGCCAGCAGCCGGGGAGACAGTAGCACAGATACGCAGTATTTT. Translating gives CASSRGDSSTDTQYF. The chain joins TRBV12-3 or TRBV12-4 to TRBJ2-3; either TRBD1 or TRBD2 may supply D (5 bases each). V lost 6 bases and J 0 bases, leaving 13 bases between the germline ends. The CDR3 length is 15 residues.

This clonotype has at least ten counts. V gene TRBV6-1 combines with J gene TRBJ2-2, with 12 bases identical to TRBD1. The CDR3 runs to 15 residues. V lost 7 bases, J lost 5 bases, and 5 bases stayed unmatched. The germline gives CDR1 MNHNS, CDR2 SASEGT. The CDR3, as DNA: TGTGCCAGCAAGGGACAGGGGGCGAGAACCGGGGAGCTGTTTTTT. It codes for CASKGQGARTGELFF.

This chain connects TRBV27 to TRBJ2-3; either TRBD1 or TRBD2 may fit D (7 bases each). Trimming left V 6 bases short and J 8 bases short, with 12 bases between. Germline loops: CDR1 MNHEY, CDR2 SMNVEV (reference sequence). The CDR3 has 12 residues. The CDR3 DNA follows: TGTGCCAGCAGGACAGGGAGGGGTACGCAGTATTTT. Translating it yields CASRTGRGTQYF.

The V and J genes are TRBV9 and TRBJ2-1, with D unresolved. V was clipped by 0 bases and J by 9 bases, with 7 bases between them. CDR1 and CDR2 (germline): SGDLS, YYNGEE. The CDR3 consists of 12 residues. CDR3 loop: CASSVEVGEQFF. CDR3 sequence (DNA): TGTGCCAGCAGCGTAGAGGTGGGTGAGCAGTTCTTC.

The sample holds many counts of this clonotype. J is TRBJ2-7 and V is TRBV11-3; D may be TRBD1 (5 bases). This CDR3 has 16 residues. V was shortened by 8 bases and J by 3 bases, with 23 bases between the two germline ends. Germline V CDR1 and CDR2: SGHNT, YENEEA. Here the CDR3 DNA reads TGTGCCAGCTCCCCTCCCGACAGCTACGTAAACTACGAGCAGTACTTC. Translated, it gives CASSPPDSYVNYEQYF.

The chain carries TRBV19 and TRBJ2-2, with D hard to call. V lost 7 bases and J lost 5, with 17 bases in between. Germline CDR1 LNHDA, CDR2 SQIVND (reference sequence). The CDR3 consists of 15 residues. The DNA for the CDR3 is TGTGCCAGTAATAGGGTCGGTAGGTGGACCGGGGAGCTGTTTTTT. Translated, it gives CASNRVGRWTGELFF.

The table lists this clonotype with a few counts. A read error may account for a junction end that differs from germline. For the CDR3, the DNA is TGCGCCAGCAGGGCAGGGGAGGGAGAGCAGTACTTC. Translated: CASRAGEGEQYF. This chain uses TRBV6-5 with TRBJ2-7; D possibly corresponds to TRBD2 (7 bases). Germline CDR1 MNHEY, CDR2 SVGAGI. This CDR3 comprises 12 residues.

About this clonotype: A much more abundant neighbour one base away suggests this may be a read error. The chain has TRBV25-1 and TRBJ1-2, with D perhaps TRBD1 (5 bases). Looked up from germline, CDR1 is MGHDK and CDR2 is SYGVNS. V lost 6 bases, J lost 7 bases, and 15 bases lay in between. This CDR3 region has 13 residues. The CDR3 sequence is CASSPGRKGGYTF. For the CDR3, the DNA is TGTGCCAGCAGCCCGGGACGGAAAGGTGGCTACACCTTC.

This rearrangement joins TRBV20-1 to TRBJ2-3, with TRBD2 matching over 8 bases. CDR3 length equals 15 residues. V lost 3 bases to trimming and J lost 0 bases; unmatched junction nucleotides: 5. CDR1 and CDR2 (germline): DFQATT, SNEGSKA (reference sequence). Here the CDR3 DNA reads TGCAGTGCTAGCCCACTAGCGGATAGCACAGATACGCAGTATTTT. It codes for CSASPLADSTDTQYF.

The table lists this clonotype with many counts. The rearrangement joins TRBV20-1 to TRBJ1-3, with 9 bases fitting TRBD1. The V segment lost 3 bases and the J segment 7 bases; nucleotides outside the gene matches: 10. This CDR3 region has 15 residues. Germline CDR1 DFQATT, CDR2 SNEGSKA (reference sequence). CDR3 region: CSASNPHGQGNTIYF. As DNA, the CDR3 is TGCAGTGCTAGTAACCCCCACGGACAGGGGAACACCATATATTTT.

In this sample, this clonotype turned up a few times. The chain uses TRBV19 and TRBJ1-2; D is perhaps TRBD1 (6 bases). The CDR3 consists of 14 residues. Germline values: CDR1 LNHDA, CDR2 SQIVND (reference sequence). Trimming took 2 bases from V and 8 from J, leaving 15 bases between them. This CDR3 is CASSINPGARGYTF. CDR3 bases: TGTGCCAGTAGTATAAACCCAGGGGCGCGGGGCTACACCTTC.

The J gene is TRBJ2-3, the V gene TRBV29-1; no firm D call. V gave up 0 bases and J gave up 6 bases, with 7 bases separating them. This CDR3 spans 12 amino acids. Germline CDR1 and CDR2: SQVTM and ANQGSEA. The CDR3 DNA is TGCAGCGTTGAAGATCAAGGGGATACGCAGTATTTT. Protein product: CSVEDQGDTQYF.

Written as DNA, the CDR3 is TGTGCCACCAGGGGGGGACGCACCGGGGAGCTGTTTTTT. Protein sequence: CATRGGRTGELFF. The chain links TRBV25-1 to TRBJ2-2, with D perhaps TRBD1 or TRBD2 (7 bases each). Germline loops: CDR1 MGHDK, CDR2 SYGVNS. CDR3 length equals 13 residues. V lost 10 bases and J lost 4, with 13 bases in between.

At least ten counts were recorded for this clonotype. The chain carries TRBV9 and TRBJ2-7, with a tentative D call TRBD2 (6 bases). The CDR3 has 15 residues. In germline, CDR1 is SGDLS, CDR2 YYNGEE. Trimming stripped 0 bases from V and 0 bases from J, with 10 bases between. As DNA, the CDR3 is TGTGCCAGCAGCGTAGGGCCGGGAGCCTCCTACGAGCAGTACTTC. Its protein product is CASSVGPGASYEQYF.

With regard to this clonotype: An end of the junction does not agree with germline; a read error may underlie this. V usage is TRBV5-1 and J usage is TRBJ1-4, with D perhaps TRBD1 (5 bases). Germline V CDR1 and CDR2: SGHRS, YFSETQ. CDR3 length equals 15 residues. The CDR3 is CASSPRRDRDEKLFF. CDR3 DNA sequence: TGTGCCAGCAGCCCCCGCCGGGACCGAGATGAAAAACTGTTTTTT.

This clonotype was seen repeatedly, ten times or more. The chain uses TRBV18 and TRBJ2-7, with D perhaps matching TRBD1 (6 bases). Germline V CDR1 and CDR2: KGHSH, LQKENI. This CDR3 contains 13 residues. The V end was cut by 3 bases, the J end by 2 bases, with 8 bases between. CDR3 residues: CASSPRTAYEQYF. The DNA of the CDR3 is TGTGCCAGCTCACCCCGGACAGCCTACGAGCAGTACTTC.

V and J are TRBV7-2 and TRBJ2-3; 12 bases fit TRBD1. J was trimmed by 7 bases and V by 5 bases; bases with no gene match: 7. The germline CDR1 and CDR2 sequences are SGHTA and FQGNSA. The CDR3 covers 15 residues. CDR3 DNA: TGTGCCAGCAGCCTCCGGGACAGGGGGCTATATACGCAGTATTTT. Amino acid sequence: CASSLRDRGLYTQYF.

This clonotype was seen many times. This rearrangement joins TRBV5-6 to TRBJ2-6; D possibly corresponds to TRBD1 (6 bases). This CDR3 region has 18 residues. Trimming cost V 1 base and J 3 bases, with 17 bases left between them. Germline CDR1 reads SGHDT; CDR2 reads YYEEEE. CDR3 sequence (DNA): TGTGCCAGCAGCTTGCGGGGACACGGAATAGGTGGGGCCAACGTCCTGACTTTC. Residues: CASSLRGHGIGGANVLTF.

This chain joins TRBV5-1 and TRBJ2-1; 8 positions match TRBD1. Germline CDR1 and CDR2: SGHRS and YFSETQ. J lost 7 bases, V lost 3 bases, and 3 bases had no gene match. The CDR3 totals 13 residues. CDR3 sequence reads: CASSSTGVNEQFF. The CDR3 nucleotides read TGCGCCAGCAGCTCGACAGGGGTGAATGAGCAGTTCTTC. The full variable domain, its missing parts supplied by reference TRBV5-1 and TRBJ2-1, is KAGVTQTPRYLIKTRGQQVTLSCSPISGHRSVSWYQQTPGQGLQFLFEYFSETQRNKGNFPGRFSGRQFSNSRSEMNVSTLELGDSALYLCASSSTGVNEQFFGPGTRLTVL.

The chain uses TRBV15 and TRBJ1-2; unclear D gene. The CDR3 contains 13 residues. V lost 0 bases and J 0 bases, leaving 2 bases between the germline ends. Germline loops: CDR1 LNHNV, CDR2 YYDKDF (reference sequence). Here the CDR3 reads CATSREANYGYTF. The DNA for the CDR3 is TGTGCCACCAGCAGAGAGGCTAACTATGGCTACACCTTC.

The chain links TRBV24-1 to TRBJ2-5; D is perhaps TRBD1 or TRBD2 (7 bases each). CDR1 KGHDR and CDR2 SFDVKD come from the germline V gene. CDR3 length: 16 amino acids. Deletions cut 5 bases from V and 1 base from J, with 16 bases between. In nucleotides, the CDR3 is TGTGCCACCAGTGTGAACAGGGGCGGGGGCCAAGAGACCCAGTACTTC. It encodes CATSVNRGGGQETQYF.

V usage is TRBV7-2 and J usage is TRBJ2-7; the D is unclear. Trimming stripped 1 base from V and 6 bases from J, with 13 bases between. Germline CDR1 SGHTA, CDR2 FQGNSA. The CDR3 is 14 amino acids. CDR3 region: CASSLVGVTGEQYF. The CDR3 DNA reads as TGTGCCAGCAGCTTAGTTGGGGTAACGGGCGAGCAGTACTTC.